This T cell receptor beta chain is drawn from a study of T cell repertoires in cytomegalovirus infection. Study overall: CMV epitopes that were recently identified and HLA-C-restricted were used alongside well-studied HLA-B-restricted ones. Indications came from public TCR beta signatures; they pointed to CMV infection and to a matching HLA type.

This clonotype was found a few times. Its antigen is still unknown. General study points: The study found HLA-C-restricted CMV-specific TCR beta clonotypes dominating the ex vivo response. Summed frequency of shared TCR beta families picked out CMV carriers who also had the relevant HLA.

Via MiXCR, TCRdb re-called the reads, giving one row per CDR3 protein. Here the sample spans about 830,000 distinct CDR3 sequences, roughly 33% being singletons. The V end lost 0 bases, the J end lost 5 bases, and 13 bases lay between the germline ends. Germline loops: CDR1 MGHRA, CDR2 YSYEKL. The CDR3 extends over 15 amino acids. This sequence originates from a human donor in good health (CMV status not recorded). Some clones in this sample may be carry-over from other donors' samples. V and J are TRBV4-1 and TRBJ1-1; D ambiguous. The sequenced sample was cultured CD8+ T cells from PBMCs, obtained from culture after CMV antigen stimulation. CDR3 loop: CASSQDRTYGTEAFF. In nucleotides, the CDR3 is TGCGCCAGCAGCCAAGACAGGACGTATGGTACTGAAGCTTTCTTT.